This paragraph covers one TCR beta chain sequence. This record comes from a study of CD8+CD57+ T cells in acquired aplastic anemia. For the study at large: DNA per sorted CD4+ or CD8+ sample ranged about 0.17 to 30 ug, averaging approximately 3.3 ug.

V shed 3 bases and J 3 bases; nucleotides not matched to a gene: 4. The CDR3 spans 15 residues. Germline V gene sequence: CDR1 KGHSH, CDR2 LQKENI. TCR beta VDJ combinations and CDR3 sequences were profiled from genomic DNA. TCRdb analysed the reads with MiXCR anew, one entry per CDR3 protein. The sample shows over 150,000 distinct CDR3 sequences, around 48% of them seen only once. Patients picked for sequencing had shown CD8+CD57+ cell expansion detected by flow cytometry. Among the patients, all had severe acquired aplastic anemia. Blood came from patients not yet given any therapy. This TCR was recovered from a human donor with aplastic anemia. The chain is built from TRBV18 and TRBJ1-5; TRBD1 aligns across 8 bases. The source material was sorted CD4+, CD8+, or CD8+CD57+ T cells (not recorded which) from PBMCs. The CDR3: CASSPDRVTNQPQHF. DNA of the CDR3: TGTGCCAGCTCACCGGACAGGGTGACCAATCAGCCCCAGCATTTT.